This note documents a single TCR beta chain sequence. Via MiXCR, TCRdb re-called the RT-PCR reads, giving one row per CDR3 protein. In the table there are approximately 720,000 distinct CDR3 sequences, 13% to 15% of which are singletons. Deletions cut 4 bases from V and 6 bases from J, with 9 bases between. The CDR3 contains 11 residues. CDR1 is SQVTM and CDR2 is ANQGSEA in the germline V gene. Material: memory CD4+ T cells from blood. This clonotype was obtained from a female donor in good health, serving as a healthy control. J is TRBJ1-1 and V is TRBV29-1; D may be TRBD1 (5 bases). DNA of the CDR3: TGCAGCGTTGGAGGGGTGGCTGAAGCTTTCTTT. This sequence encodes CSVGGVAEAFF.